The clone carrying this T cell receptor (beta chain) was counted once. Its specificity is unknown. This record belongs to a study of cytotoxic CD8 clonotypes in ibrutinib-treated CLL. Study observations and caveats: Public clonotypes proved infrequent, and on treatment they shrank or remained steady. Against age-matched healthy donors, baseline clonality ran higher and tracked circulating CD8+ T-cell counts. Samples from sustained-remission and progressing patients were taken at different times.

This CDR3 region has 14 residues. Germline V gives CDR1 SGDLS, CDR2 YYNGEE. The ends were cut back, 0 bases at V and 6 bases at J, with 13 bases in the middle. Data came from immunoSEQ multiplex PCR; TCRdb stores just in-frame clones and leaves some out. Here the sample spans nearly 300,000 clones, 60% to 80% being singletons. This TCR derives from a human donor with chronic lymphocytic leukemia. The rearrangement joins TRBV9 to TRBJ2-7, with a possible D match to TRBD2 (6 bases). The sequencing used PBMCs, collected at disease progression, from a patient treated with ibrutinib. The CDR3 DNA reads TGTGCCAGCAGCGTAGGGGGACTCCCCCGCGAGCAGTACTTC. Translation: CASSVGGLPREQYF.